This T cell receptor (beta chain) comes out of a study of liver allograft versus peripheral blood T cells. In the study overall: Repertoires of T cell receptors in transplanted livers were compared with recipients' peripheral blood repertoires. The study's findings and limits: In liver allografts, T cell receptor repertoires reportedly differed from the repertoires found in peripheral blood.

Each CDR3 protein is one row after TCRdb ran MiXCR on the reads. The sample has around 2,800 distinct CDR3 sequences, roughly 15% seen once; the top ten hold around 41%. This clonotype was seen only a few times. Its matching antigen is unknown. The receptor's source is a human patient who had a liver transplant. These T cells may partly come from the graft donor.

As DNA, the CDR3 is TGTGCCAGCAGCGTATCCCGACAGGTAGCTGGAAACACCATATATTTT. Its protein is CASSVSRQVAGNTIYF. This chain connects TRBV9 to TRBJ1-3; perhaps TRBD1 as D (6 bases). V shed 1 base and J shed 2 bases, with 13 bases lying between them. The germline gives CDR1 SGDLS, CDR2 YYNGEE. The CDR3 is 16 amino acids.